This T cell receptor beta chain was retrieved from a study of control samples from healthy donors and cancer patients. Repertoires were generated with immunoSEQ multiplex PCR, while TCRdb's copy carries only in-frame clones and drops some. The sample contains 100,000 or so clones, about 89% of which appear only once. V lost 4 bases and J lost 7, with 15 bases in between. CDR3 length: 15 residues. Germline V gene sequence: CDR1 KGHDR, CDR2 SFDVKD. This chain connects TRBV24-1 to TRBJ1-4; tentatively, D is TRBD1 (6 bases). Sequenced input: blood. The clonotype comes from a man aged 30 to 39 in good health. CDR3 DNA: TGTGCCACCAGTGACCCCAGAGGGGGGTTTGAAAAACTGTTTTTT. Encoded protein: CATSDPRGGFEKLFF.